This T cell receptor beta chain was sequenced in a study of T cell responses to AZD1222 COVID-19 vaccine. Turning to this clone: Its antigen remains unknown.

Study outcomes and limitations: In all cases, repertoires were sampled only after the peak T cell response. The CD4 TCRs associated with vaccination extended across spike and predominated at 160-218 and 743-854. Just a handful of people given AZD1222 tested seropositive at baseline.

Clones were read by immunoSEQ multiplex PCR, and TCRdb kept only the in-frame ones, dropping some. The sample records about 150,000 clones, 90% to 95% being singletons. Second-dose timings of about 4 or about 12 weeks were pooled. V lost 3 bases, J lost 7 bases, and 2 bases stayed unmatched. CDR1 and CDR2 (germline): SGHTA, FQGTGA. The CDR3 runs 13 residues. This TCR was sampled from an adult who received the AZD1222 COVID-19 vaccine. This specimen consisted of peripheral blood, obtained 28 days after the second AZD1222 dose. The genes are TRBV7-3 and TRBJ2-1; 8 nucleotides agree with TRBD2. The CDR3 sequence: CASSFPGGNEQFF. CDR3 DNA: TGTGCCAGCAGCTTCCCGGGGGGGAATGAGCAGTTCTTC.